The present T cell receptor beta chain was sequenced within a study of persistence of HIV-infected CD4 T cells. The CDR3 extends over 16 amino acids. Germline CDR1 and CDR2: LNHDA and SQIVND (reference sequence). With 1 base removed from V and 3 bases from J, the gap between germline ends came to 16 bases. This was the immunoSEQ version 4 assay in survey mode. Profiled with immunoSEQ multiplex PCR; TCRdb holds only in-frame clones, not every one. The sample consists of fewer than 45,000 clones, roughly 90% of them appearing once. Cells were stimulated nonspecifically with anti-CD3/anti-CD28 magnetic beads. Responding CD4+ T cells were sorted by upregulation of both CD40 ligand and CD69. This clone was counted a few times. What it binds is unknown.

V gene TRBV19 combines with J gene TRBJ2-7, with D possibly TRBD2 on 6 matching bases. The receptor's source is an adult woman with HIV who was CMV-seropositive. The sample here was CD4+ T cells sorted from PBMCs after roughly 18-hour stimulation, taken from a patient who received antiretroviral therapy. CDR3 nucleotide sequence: TGTGCCAGTAGTATAGGGGAGGTTTCTACCTTCTACGAGCAGTACTTC. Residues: CASSIGEVSTFYEQYF.